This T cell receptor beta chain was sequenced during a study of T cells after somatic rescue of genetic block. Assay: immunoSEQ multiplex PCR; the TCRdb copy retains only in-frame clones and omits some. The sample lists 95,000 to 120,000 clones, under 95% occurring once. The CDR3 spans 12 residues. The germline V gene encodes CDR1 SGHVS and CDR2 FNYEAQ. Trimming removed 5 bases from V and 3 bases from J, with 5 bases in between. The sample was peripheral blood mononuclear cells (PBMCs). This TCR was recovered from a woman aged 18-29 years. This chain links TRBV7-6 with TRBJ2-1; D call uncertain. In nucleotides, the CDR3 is TGTGCCAGCAGCCCCGGCTACAATGAGCAGTTCTTC. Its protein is CASSPGYNEQFF.